This T cell receptor (beta chain) appears in the sequencing data of a study of blood T cell repertoires in COVID-19. Study processing details: Reference gene primer amplification in the assay estimated nucleated cell counts. The protocol was immunoSEQ multiplex PCR, while the TCRdb copy is restricted to in-frame clones and leaves out a portion. The V and J calls and the clone size are those of that table, but D and trimming were determined from the DNA. The sample has roughly 160,000 clones; approximately 83% are singletons. The CDR3 runs 15 residues. Trimming took off 4 bases at V and 5 bases at J, with 18 bases between the two ends. Germline V gene sequence: CDR1 SGHRS, CDR2 YFSETQ.

Source material: peripheral blood. V is TRBV5-1 and J is TRBJ2-5; unclear D gene. The sequence came from a man in his sixties or seventies with active or convalescent COVID-19. CDR3 protein: CASSRSSSARETQYF. The CDR3 DNA is TGCGCCAGCAGCCGATCTTCATCTGCGAGGGAGACCCAGTACTTC.